One sample yielded the 16 T cell receptor beta chains listed below, sequenced in a study of cytomegalovirus exposure and HLA in healthy donors. The PCR contained 60 Vbeta and 13 Jbeta primers. Data came from immunoSEQ multiplex PCR; TCRdb stores just in-frame clones and leaves some out. The profile shows over 150,000 clones, around 77% of them singletons. The sequencing input was PBMCs. These receptors all come from a woman in her thirties in good health and CMV-seronegative.

V gene TRBV2 combines with J gene TRBJ2-5, with D possibly matching TRBD2 (5 bases). The V end lost 5 bases, the J end lost 5 bases, and 21 bases lay between the germline ends. In germline, CDR1 is SNHLY, CDR2 FYNNEI. The CDR3 is 16 amino acids. The CDR3 nucleotides are TGTGCCAGCAGTAGGATGGCGGGTAGAGATTCGGAGACCCAGTACTTC. As protein: CASSRMAGRDSETQYF.

V and J are TRBV7-9 and TRBJ1-1; D might be TRBD1 (6 bases). Trimming took off 8 bases at V and 5 bases at J, with 24 bases between the two ends. The CDR3 runs 16 residues. CDR1 is SEHNR and CDR2 is FQNEAQ in the germline V gene (reference sequence). In DNA, the CDR3 is TGTGCCAGCTCTTCGAGCGGGGGCCCCTTGGGGACTGAAGCTTTCTTT. It specifies CASSSSGGPLGTEAFF.

The chain carries TRBV30 and TRBJ2-7; weak D call: TRBD1 (6 bases). V lost 0 bases to trimming and J lost 5 bases, with 17 bases between them. Germline-derived CDR1 and CDR2 are GTSNPN and SVGIG (reference sequence). The length of the CDR3 is 15 residues. CDR3 amino acids: CAWSVRQGMVHEQYF. The CDR3 nucleotides are TGTGCCTGGAGTGTACGTCAGGGGATGGTTCACGAGCAGTACTTC.

This clone was counted a single time. Here the CDR3 DNA reads TGTGCCAGCAGCCGCCGGACTGACGAGCAGTACTTC. Translated: CASSRRTDEQYF. The rearrangement joins TRBV5-6 to TRBJ2-5; tentatively, D is TRBD2 (5 bases). Judging by the DNA end, TRBJ2-7 fits better; the J call may be wrong. Germline loops: CDR1 SGHDT, CDR2 YYEEEE. The CDR3 has 12 residues.

This chain joins TRBV14 and TRBJ2-3; D not certain. CDR1 and CDR2 (germline): SGHDN, FVKESK. Trimming took 4 bases from V and 5 from J, leaving 16 bases between them. CDR3 size: 15 residues. The CDR3 here is CASSPLNGAQDTQYF. The DNA of the CDR3 is TGTGCCAGCAGCCCATTGAATGGAGCACAAGATACGCAGTATTTT. Full variable domain (remainder filled in from reference TRBV14 and TRBJ2-3): EAGVTQFPSHSVIEKGQTVTLRCDPISGHDNLYWYRRVMGKEIKFLLHFVKESKQDESGMPNNRFLAERTGGTYSTLKVQPAELEDSGVYFCASSPLNGAQDTQYFGPGTRLTVL.

The chain couples TRBV23-1 to TRBJ1-2; 11 bases align to TRBD1. TRBV23-1 is treated as an ORF (open reading frame) with a function not yet certain. This CDR3 spans 15 amino acids. V lost 1 base and J lost 7; bases outside the gene matches: 5. CDR3 in DNA: TGCGCCAGCAGTCAATATACTGGACAGGGGGCTGGCTACACCTTC. It is translated as CASSQYTGQGAGYTF.

J is TRBJ1-3 and V is TRBV29-1, with 9 nucleotides matching TRBD1. Germline V CDR1 and CDR2: SQVTM, ANQGSEA. This CDR3 is built from 13 residues. V was pared by 6 bases and J by 2 bases, with 2 bases of the junction left unmatched. The CDR3 loop reads CSVTGGTGNTIYF. In DNA form, the CDR3 reads TGCAGCGTGACAGGGGGAACTGGAAACACCATATATTTT.

The chain recombines TRBV6-1 with TRBJ1-2; D unclear. This CDR3 has 12 residues. V lost 2 bases, J lost 7 bases, and 8 bases lay in between. The germline V gene has CDR1 MNHNS and CDR2 SASEGT. The CDR3: CASSENRSGYTF. CDR3 nucleotide sequence: TGTGCCAGCAGTGAAAACCGTAGTGGCTACACCTTC.

This chain links TRBV30 with TRBJ1-2; unclear D gene. Trimming took off 1 base at V and 7 bases at J, with 7 bases between the two ends. CDR1 and CDR2 (germline): GTSNPN, SVGIG (reference sequence). The CDR3 extends over 11 amino acids. The chain's CDR3 is CAWSGHVGYTF. CDR3 in DNA: TGTGCCTGGAGTGGGCATGTTGGCTACACCTTC.

This chain connects TRBV29-1 to TRBJ2-3; TRBD1 agrees at 7 bases. Germline lookup yields CDR1 SQVTM and CDR2 ANQGSEA. V lost 3 bases, J lost 0 bases, and 21 bases stayed unmatched. This CDR3 has 20 amino acids. The DNA of the CDR3 is TGCAGCGTTGATCGATTATCCATGACCGTTACAGGGGTGAGCACAGATACGCAGTATTTT. It codes for CSVDRLSMTVTGVSTDTQYF.

This clone was counted a few times. The chain uses TRBV7-2 and TRBJ1-2; possible D gene TRBD1, 6 bases. The CDR3 spans 14 residues. From germline, CDR1 is SGHTA and CDR2 FQGNSA. The V end lost 4 bases, the J end lost 2 bases, and 11 bases lay between the germline ends. CDR3 in amino acids: CASSWDIQNYGYTF. CDR3 coding DNA: TGTGCCAGCAGCTGGGACATCCAGAACTATGGCTACACCTTC. Full variable domain (missing parts from reference TRBV7-2 and TRBJ1-2): GAGVSQSPSNKVTEKGKDVELRCDPISGHTALYWYRQSLGQGLEFLIYFQGNSAPDKSGLPSDRFSAERTGGSVSTLTIQRTQQEDSAVYLCASSWDIQNYGYTFGSGTRLTVV.

The chain links TRBV30 to TRBJ2-7; D unclear. Germline-derived CDR1 and CDR2 are GTSNPN and SVGIG (reference sequence). CDR3 length: 12 residues. With 2 bases removed from V and 3 bases from J, the gap between germline ends came to 8 bases. The CDR3 DNA is TGTGCCTGGAGTCACGGTGGCTACGAGCAGTACTTC. Amino acids: CAWSHGGYEQYF.

The chain couples TRBV6-1 to TRBJ1-5; 7 bases map to TRBD1. Germline values: CDR1 MNHNS, CDR2 SASEGT. This CDR3 has 13 residues. J lost 5 bases, V lost 8 bases, and 6 bases had no gene match. CDR3 in DNA: TGTGCCAGCCATAGAGACAGGGATCAGCCCCAGCATTTT. Protein sequence: CASHRDRDQPQHF.

In DNA form, the CDR3 reads TGTGCCAGCAGTGTGGCAGGGGCCATACTCGTCAATGAGCAGTTCTTC. This codes for CASSVAGAILVNEQFF. This rearrangement joins TRBV6-1 to TRBJ2-1; tentative D call: TRBD1 (6 bases). Germline lookup yields CDR1 MNHNS and CDR2 SASEGT. V shed 4 bases and J shed 6 bases, with 19 bases lying between them. The CDR3 is made up of 16 amino acids.

This clone was picked up one time. This chain links TRBV7-2 with TRBJ2-2; TRBD1 agrees at 7 bases. J gave up 4 bases and V 5 bases, and 13 bases lay outside the gene matches. Germline V gene lookup returns CDR1 SGHTA and CDR2 FQGNSA. The CDR3 totals 17 residues. CDR3 sequence reads: CASSPTRDRVSTGELFF. The CDR3 DNA is TGTGCCAGCAGCCCCACTAGAGACAGGGTATCCACCGGGGAGCTGTTTTTT.

This clone was counted between two and nine times. The rearrangement links TRBV9 to TRBJ1-2; D possibly corresponds to TRBD1 (6 bases). Per germline, CDR1 SGDLS and CDR2 YYNGEE. The CDR3 spans 14 residues. Trimming took off 4 bases at V and 5 bases at J, with 15 bases between the two ends. The CDR3 DNA reads as TGTGCCAGCAGCCTTAGAGGGGGGGCTTATGGCTACACCTTC. Residues: CASSLRGGAYGYTF.